The next 14 T cell receptor beta chains were all read from a single sample in a study of T cell repertoires in cytomegalovirus infection. MiXCR, run by TCRdb on the reads, gives a single entry per CDR3 protein. The profile shows around 710,000 distinct CDR3 sequences, 29% of them singletons. Their antigen targets remain unknown. The specimen comprised cultured CD8+ T cells from PBMCs, sampled from culture after CMV antigen stimulation. The receptors were gathered from a human donor in good health (CMV status not recorded). Some clones in this sample may be carry-over from other donors' samples.

This sequence joins TRBV19 and TRBJ1-1, with 9 bases that match TRBD1. With 10 bases clipped from V and 3 bases from J, the junction kept 6 bases outside the gene matches. Germline V gene lookup returns CDR1 LNHDA and CDR2 SQIVND (reference sequence). This CDR3 has 13 amino acids. CDR3 sequence reads: CATTDRGYTEAFF. CDR3 in DNA: TGTGCCACCACGGACAGGGGCTACACTGAAGCTTTCTTT.

This clonotype was seen a few times. The chain is built from TRBV7-9 and TRBJ1-1; 9 bases fit TRBD1. The CDR3 has 17 residues. V dropped 5 bases and J dropped 1; count of bases not matched to a gene: 11. Germline-derived CDR1 and CDR2 are SEHNR and FQNEAQ (reference sequence). The DNA of the CDR3 is TGTGCCAGCAGCGTTTTACAGGGGGCATTGGAGAACACTGAAGCTTTCTTT. Its translation: CASSVLQGALENTEAFF.

The chain is built from TRBV6-1 and TRBJ1-2; D unclear. Germline CDR1 and CDR2: MNHNS and SASEGT. Trimming pared 5 bases from V and 6 bases from J, leaving 13 bases between. This CDR3 has 13 amino acids. The CDR3 loop reads CASSNIFPDGYTF. DNA for the CDR3: TGTGCCAGCAGTAACATTTTCCCGGATGGCTACACCTTC.

The chain links TRBV20-1 to TRBJ1-2; D not certain. CDR1 is DFQATT, CDR2 SNEGSKA, per germline (reference sequence). V was trimmed by 3 bases and J by 0 bases, leaving 14 bases between them. This CDR3 region has 15 residues. CDR3 loop: CSASTLAASNYGYTF. CDR3 nucleotide sequence: TGCAGTGCTAGCACCTTAGCGGCCTCTAACTATGGCTACACCTTC.

This clonotype was found many times. The chain is built from TRBV6-1 and TRBJ2-1; D gene ambiguous. V was shortened by 6 bases and J by 4 bases, with 10 bases between the two germline ends. CDR3 length: 13 amino acids. Per germline, CDR1 MNHNS and CDR2 SASEGT. The CDR3 reads CASRRTDYNEQFF. The CDR3 DNA sequence: TGTGCCAGCAGACGGACGGATTACAATGAGCAGTTCTTC.

The chain recombines TRBV12-5 with TRBJ1-4; D ambiguous. The germline gives CDR1 LGHNT, CDR2 FRNRAP. This CDR3 comprises 17 residues. V gave up 1 base and J gave up 1 base, with 13 bases separating them. The CDR3 sequence is CASGLAIDRGTNEKLFF. CDR3 DNA: TGTGCTAGTGGTTTGGCCATCGACCGGGGAACTAATGAAAAACTGTTTTTT.

This clonotype was seen a handful of times. The rearrangement links TRBV4-1 to TRBJ2-2; D not certain. Trimming removed 3 bases from V and 4 bases from J, with 12 bases in between. CDR1 and CDR2 from the germline V gene are MGHRA and YSYEKL. This CDR3 spans 15 amino acids. In nucleotides, the CDR3 is TGCGCCAGCAGCCATACAGCTCGGCCCACCGGGGAGCTGTTTTTT. This translates into CASSHTARPTGELFF.

This clonotype was recorded a few times. The junction departs from the called germline gene at one end, perhaps through a read error. The J gene is TRBJ2-1, the V gene TRBV12-3 or TRBV12-4; no reliable D call. This CDR3 contains 12 residues. CDR3 protein: CACRASYSEQFF. The CDR3 coding sequence is TGTGCCTGCCGGGCCTCCTACAGTGAGCAGTTCTTC.

This clonotype was seen a handful of times. V and J are TRBV24-1 and TRBJ2-2, with 9 bases identical to TRBD1. Germline CDR1 KGHDR, CDR2 SFDVKD. This CDR3 comprises 16 residues. The V segment lost 7 bases and the J segment 3 bases; nucleotides outside the gene matches: 8. CDR3 DNA sequence: TGTGCCACCAGCCCATACAGGGGGCTGGACACCGGGGAGCTGTTTTTT. Translation gives CATSPYRGLDTGELFF.

This clonotype has just a few counts. The chain has TRBV7-9 and TRBJ2-7, with a tentative D call TRBD1 (7 bases). Germline assignment: CDR1 SEHNR and CDR2 FQNEAQ (reference sequence). V was trimmed by 5 bases and J by 5 bases, leaving 19 bases between them. CDR3 size: 15 residues. The CDR3 DNA reads as TGTGCCAGCAGCCTGGGAGGACAGGCGTACCACGAGCAGTACTTC. Its translation is CASSLGGQAYHEQYF.

The chain links TRBV6-1 to TRBJ2-1; no definite D call. There are 11 residues in the CDR3. Germline values: CDR1 MNHNS, CDR2 SASEGT. Trimming removed 4 bases from V and 8 bases from J, with 6 bases in between. CDR3 DNA sequence: TGTGCCAGCAGTGGGCCCCATGAGCAGTTCTTC. Protein sequence: CASSGPHEQFF.

The chain recombines TRBV4-1 with TRBJ2-7; 10 bases are shared with TRBD1. The CDR3 runs to 15 residues. Germline-derived CDR1 and CDR2 are MGHRA and YSYEKL. Trimming at V came to 4 bases and at J to 6 bases, leaving 9 bases not matched to a gene. The CDR3 is CASSLIDRGQSEQYV. CDR3 in DNA: TGCGCCAGCAGCCTTATCGACAGGGGGCAAAGCGAGCAGTACGTC.

This clonotype showed up many times. The genes are TRBV7-2 and TRBJ2-2; 7 positions match TRBD2. In germline, CDR1 is SGHTA, CDR2 FQGNSA. With 3 bases clipped from V and 6 bases from J, the junction kept 4 bases outside the gene matches. The CDR3 sequence is 14 residues long. CDR3 nucleotides: TGTGCCAGCAGCTTTTGGGGGGGTTCCGGGGAGCTGTTTTTT. It translates to CASSFWGGSGELFF.

This clonotype was seen only a few times. The rearrangement links TRBV7-2 to TRBJ1-4; the match to TRBD1 covers 11 bases. The germline gives CDR1 SGHTA, CDR2 FQGNSA. The CDR3 has 16 amino acids. Trimming cost V 4 bases and J 8 bases; bases outside gene matches: 9. In nucleotides, the CDR3 is TGTGCCAGCAGCTCCGGACAGGGGGCGAGTGGGGAAAAACTGTTTTTT. Its protein product is CASSSGQGASGEKLFF.